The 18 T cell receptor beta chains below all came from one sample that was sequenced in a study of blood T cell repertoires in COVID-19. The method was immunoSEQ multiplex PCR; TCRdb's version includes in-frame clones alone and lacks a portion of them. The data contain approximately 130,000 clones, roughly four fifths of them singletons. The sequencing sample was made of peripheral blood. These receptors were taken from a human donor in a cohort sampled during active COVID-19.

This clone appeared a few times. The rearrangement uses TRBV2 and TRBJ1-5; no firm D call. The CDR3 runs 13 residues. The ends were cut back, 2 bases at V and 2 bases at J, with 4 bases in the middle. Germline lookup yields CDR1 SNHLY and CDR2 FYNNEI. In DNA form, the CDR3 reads TGTGCCAGCAGTGAAATAGGCAATCAGCCCCAGCATTTT. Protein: CASSEIGNQPQHF.

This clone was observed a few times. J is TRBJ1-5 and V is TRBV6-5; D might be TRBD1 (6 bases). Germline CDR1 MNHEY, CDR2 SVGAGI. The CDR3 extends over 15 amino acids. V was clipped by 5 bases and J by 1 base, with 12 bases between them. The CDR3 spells CASSPGTRSNQPQHF. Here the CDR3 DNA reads TGTGCCAGCAGTCCCGGGACAAGAAGCAATCAGCCCCAGCATTTT.

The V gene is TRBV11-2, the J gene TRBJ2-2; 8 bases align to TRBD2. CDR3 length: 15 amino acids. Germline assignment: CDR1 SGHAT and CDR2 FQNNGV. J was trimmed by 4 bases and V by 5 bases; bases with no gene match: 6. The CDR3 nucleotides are TGTGCCAGCAGCATTCCGGGGGGGCCCACCGGGGAGCTGTTTTTT. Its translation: CASSIPGGPTGELFF.

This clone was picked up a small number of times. The CDR3 loop is CASMDREGQPQHF. CDR3 nucleotide sequence: TGTGCCAGCATGGACAGGGAGGGACAGCCCCAGCATTTT. The rearrangement uses TRBV2 and TRBJ1-5, with TRBD1 matching 8 bases. The V gene's germline CDR1 is SNHLY and CDR2 FYNNEI. The CDR3 contains 13 residues. The V gene end was trimmed by 7 bases and the J gene end by 7 bases; junction bases not matched to a gene: 6.

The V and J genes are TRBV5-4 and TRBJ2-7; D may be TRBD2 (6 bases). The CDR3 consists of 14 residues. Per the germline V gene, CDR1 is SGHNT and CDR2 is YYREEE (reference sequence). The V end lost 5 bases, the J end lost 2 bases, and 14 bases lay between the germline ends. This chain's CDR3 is CASSSWRATYEQYF. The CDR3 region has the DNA TGTGCCAGCAGTTCGTGGAGGGCCACCTACGAGCAGTACTTC.

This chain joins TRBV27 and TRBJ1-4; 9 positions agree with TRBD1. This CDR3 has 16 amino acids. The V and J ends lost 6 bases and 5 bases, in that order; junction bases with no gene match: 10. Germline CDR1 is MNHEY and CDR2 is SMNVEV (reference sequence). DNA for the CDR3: TGTGCCAGCAGGCCCTCTACGGGACAGGGAAATGAAAAACTGTTTTTT. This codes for CASRPSTGQGNEKLFF.

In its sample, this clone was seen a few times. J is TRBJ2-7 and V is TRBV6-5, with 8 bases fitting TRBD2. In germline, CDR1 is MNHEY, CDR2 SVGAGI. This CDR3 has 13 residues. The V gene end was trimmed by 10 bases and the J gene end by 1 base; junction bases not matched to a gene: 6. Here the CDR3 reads CATRAGGSYEQYF. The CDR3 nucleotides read TGTGCCACTCGCGCGGGGGGTTCCTACGAGCAGTACTTC.

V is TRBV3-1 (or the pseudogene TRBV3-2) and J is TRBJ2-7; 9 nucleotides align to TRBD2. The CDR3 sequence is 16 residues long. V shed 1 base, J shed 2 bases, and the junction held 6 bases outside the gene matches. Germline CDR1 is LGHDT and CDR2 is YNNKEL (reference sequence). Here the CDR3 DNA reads TGTGCCAGCAGCCAAGGACCCTTAGCGGGGGCCTACGAGCAGTACTTC. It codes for CASSQGPLAGAYEQYF.

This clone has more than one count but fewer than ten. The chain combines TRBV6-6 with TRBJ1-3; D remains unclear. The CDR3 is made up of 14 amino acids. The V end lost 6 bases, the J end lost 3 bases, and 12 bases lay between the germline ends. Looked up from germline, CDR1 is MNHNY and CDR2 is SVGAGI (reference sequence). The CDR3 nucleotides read TGTGCCAGCAGGGTAGTAGGGAGTGGAAACACCATATATTTT. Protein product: CASRVVGSGNTIYF.

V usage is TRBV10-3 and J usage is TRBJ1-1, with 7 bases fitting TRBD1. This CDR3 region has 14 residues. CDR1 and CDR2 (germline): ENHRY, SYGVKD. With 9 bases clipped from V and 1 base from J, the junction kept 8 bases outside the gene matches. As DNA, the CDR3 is TGTGCCATTCGTTATGGGACAGAGAACACTGAAGCTTTCTTT. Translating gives CAIRYGTENTEAFF.

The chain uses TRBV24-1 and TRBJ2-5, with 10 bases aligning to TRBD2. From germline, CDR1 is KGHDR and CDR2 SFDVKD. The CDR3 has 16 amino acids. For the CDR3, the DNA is TGTGCACCCTTCAGCCCTCCTAGCGGGGGCGGAGAGACCCAGTACTTC. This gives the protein CAPFSPPSGGGETQYF.

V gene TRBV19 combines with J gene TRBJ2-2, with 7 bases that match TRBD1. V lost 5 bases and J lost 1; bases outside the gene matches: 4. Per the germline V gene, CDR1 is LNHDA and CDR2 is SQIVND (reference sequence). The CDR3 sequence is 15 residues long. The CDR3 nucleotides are TGTGCCAGTAGTCCGGGACAGCAGAACACCGGGGAGCTGTTTTTT. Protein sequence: CASSPGQQNTGELFF.

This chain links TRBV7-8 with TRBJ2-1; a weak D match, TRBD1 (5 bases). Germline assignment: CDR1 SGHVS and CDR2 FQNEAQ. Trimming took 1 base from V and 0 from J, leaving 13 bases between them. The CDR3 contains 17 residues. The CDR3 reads CASSLEVGLSSYNEQFF. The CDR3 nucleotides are TGTGCCAGCAGCTTAGAGGTGGGGCTGAGCTCCTACAATGAGCAGTTCTTC.

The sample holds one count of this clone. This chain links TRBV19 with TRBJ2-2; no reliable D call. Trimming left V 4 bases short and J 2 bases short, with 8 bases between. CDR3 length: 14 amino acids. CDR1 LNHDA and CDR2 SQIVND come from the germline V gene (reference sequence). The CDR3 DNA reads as TGTGCCAGTAGTACCCCGACAAACACCGGGGAGCTGTTTTTT. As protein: CASSTPTNTGELFF.

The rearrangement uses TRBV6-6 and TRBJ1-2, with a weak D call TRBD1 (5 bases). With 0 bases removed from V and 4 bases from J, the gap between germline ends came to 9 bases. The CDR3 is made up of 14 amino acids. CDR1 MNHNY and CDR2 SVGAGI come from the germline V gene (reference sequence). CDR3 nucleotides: TGTGCCAGCAGTTACTCCGGGGGAATCTATGGCTACACCTTC. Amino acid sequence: CASSYSGGIYGYTF.

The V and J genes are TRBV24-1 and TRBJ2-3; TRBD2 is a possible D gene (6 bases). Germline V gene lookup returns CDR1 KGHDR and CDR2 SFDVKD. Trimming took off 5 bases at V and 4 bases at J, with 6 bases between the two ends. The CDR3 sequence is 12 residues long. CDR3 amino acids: CATSGGADTQYF. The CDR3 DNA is TGTGCCACCAGTGGGGGGGCAGATACGCAGTATTTT.

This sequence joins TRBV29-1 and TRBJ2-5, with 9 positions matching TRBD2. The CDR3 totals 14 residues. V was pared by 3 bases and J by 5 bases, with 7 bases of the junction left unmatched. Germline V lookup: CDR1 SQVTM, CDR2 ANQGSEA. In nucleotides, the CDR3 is TGCAGCGTTGATGTAGCGGGGGCCAGGGAGACCCAGTACTTC. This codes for CSVDVAGARETQYF.

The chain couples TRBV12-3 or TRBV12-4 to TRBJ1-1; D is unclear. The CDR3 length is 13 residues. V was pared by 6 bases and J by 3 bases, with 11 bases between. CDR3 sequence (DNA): TGTGCCAGCAGCCTCCGAGTGGACACTGAAGCTTTCTTT. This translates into CASSLRVDTEAFF.